This T cell receptor (beta chain) is drawn from a study of Ad26.COV2.S vaccination and SARS-CoV-2 variants. Treatment given: approximately 18 received Ad26.COV2.S at low or high dose, single or two shots; 5 received placebo; per-sample allocation not given. It was on day 63 after the first vaccine or placebo injection that samples were taken. Repertoires were generated with immunoSEQ multiplex PCR, while TCRdb's copy carries only in-frame clones and drops some. The table has about 370,000 clones, around nine tenths seen once. Findings of the study overall: Vaccine recipients surpassed placebo recipients in spike-specific TCR breadth.

In its sample, this clone was seen once. Its specificity is unknown. The V and J ends lost 4 bases and 6 bases respectively, with 10 bases between them. Germline lookup yields CDR1 LGHDT and CDR2 YNNKEL (reference sequence). The CDR3 is 13 amino acids. This specimen consisted of peripheral blood, obtained in a trial of Ad26.COV2.S vaccine versus placebo. The genes are TRBV3-1 (or the pseudogene TRBV3-2) and TRBJ1-5; no definite D call. The receptor was isolated from a person aged 18 to 65 who received the Ad26.COV2.S COVID-19 vaccine or a placebo. The CDR3 sequence is CASSPDLGQPQHF. DNA for the CDR3: TGTGCCAGCAGCCCGGACCTCGGTCAGCCCCAGCATTTT.